The clone carrying this TCR beta chain is deemed large. Its antigen is still unknown. These data are taken from a study of spatial heterogeneity in lung cancer. The study's findings and limits: Within tumors, counts of expanded alpha and beta TCRs tracked tumor mutation counts.

MiXCR, applied by TCRdb to the 5' RACE reads, yields one record per CDR3 protein. The table has more than 3,000 distinct CDR3 sequences, about 9.4% seen once. This CDR3 comprises 16 residues. V was pared by 1 base and J by 5 bases, with 15 bases between. The germline gives CDR1 SGHRS, CDR2 YFSETQ. Stated time point: sample taken at primary tumor resection. The V gene is TRBV5-1, the J gene TRBJ2-2; D is uncertain. The receptor's source is a female donor with early-stage non-small cell lung cancer. The sample in question was lung tumor tissue, obtained at surgery. In nucleotides, the CDR3 is TGCGCCAGCAGCTTGTCCTCCTCGGTAATAACCGGGGAGCTGTTTTTT. Translation gives CASSLSSSVITGELFF.